The clone carrying this T cell receptor beta chain was observed at least ten times. These data are taken from a study of response to subunit inactivated influenza vaccine. TCRdb re-called the RT-PCR reads with MiXCR, one entry per CDR3 protein. The sample has about 780,000 distinct CDR3 sequences, approximately 17% seen once. Germline loops: CDR1 DFQATT, CDR2 SNEGSKA (reference sequence). Germline trimming cut 5 bases from V and 4 bases from J; bases unmatched to any gene: 14. There are 16 residues in the CDR3. The sample consisted of PBMCs from blood, taken roughly 5 days after vaccination. The chain uses TRBV20-1 and TRBJ2-5; the match to TRBD1 covers 9 bases. This sequence originates from a man aged 50 to 59 who received an inactivated influenza vaccine. The CDR3 is CSAGTSGTGTSETQYF. CDR3 nucleotides: TGCAGTGCTGGGACCTCCGGGACAGGGACATCAGAGACCCAGTACTTC.